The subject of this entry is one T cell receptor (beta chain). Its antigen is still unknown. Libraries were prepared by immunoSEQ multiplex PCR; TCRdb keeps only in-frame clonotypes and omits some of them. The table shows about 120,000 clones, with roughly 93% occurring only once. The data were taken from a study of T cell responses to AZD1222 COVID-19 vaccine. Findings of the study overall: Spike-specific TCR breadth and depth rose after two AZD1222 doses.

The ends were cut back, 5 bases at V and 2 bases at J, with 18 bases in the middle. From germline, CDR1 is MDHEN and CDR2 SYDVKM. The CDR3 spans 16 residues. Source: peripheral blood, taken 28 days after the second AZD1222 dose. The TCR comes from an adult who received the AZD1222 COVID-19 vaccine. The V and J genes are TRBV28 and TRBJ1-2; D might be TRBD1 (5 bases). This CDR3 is CASSRYSGTVNYGYTF. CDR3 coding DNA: TGTGCCAGCAGTCGATACTCCGGGACTGTAAACTATGGCTACACCTTC.